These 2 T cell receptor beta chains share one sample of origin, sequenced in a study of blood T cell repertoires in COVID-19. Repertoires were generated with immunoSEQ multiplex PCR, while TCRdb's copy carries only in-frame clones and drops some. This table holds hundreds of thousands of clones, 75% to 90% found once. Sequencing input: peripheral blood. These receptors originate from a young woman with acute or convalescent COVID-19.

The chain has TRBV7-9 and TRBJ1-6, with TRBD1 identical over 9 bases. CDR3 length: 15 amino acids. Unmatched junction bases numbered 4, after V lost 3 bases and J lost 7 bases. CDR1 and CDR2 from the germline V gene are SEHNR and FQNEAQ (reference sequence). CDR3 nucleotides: TGTGCCAGCAGCTTCCGACAGGGGGAAAATTCACCCCTCCACTTT. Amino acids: CASSFRQGENSPLHF.

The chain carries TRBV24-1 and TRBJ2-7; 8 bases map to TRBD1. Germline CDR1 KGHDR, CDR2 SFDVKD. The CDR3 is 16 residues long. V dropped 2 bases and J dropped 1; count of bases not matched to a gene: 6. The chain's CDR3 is CATSDSGQGGSYEQYF. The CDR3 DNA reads TGTGCCACCAGTGATTCAGGACAGGGTGGGTCCTACGAGCAGTACTTC.